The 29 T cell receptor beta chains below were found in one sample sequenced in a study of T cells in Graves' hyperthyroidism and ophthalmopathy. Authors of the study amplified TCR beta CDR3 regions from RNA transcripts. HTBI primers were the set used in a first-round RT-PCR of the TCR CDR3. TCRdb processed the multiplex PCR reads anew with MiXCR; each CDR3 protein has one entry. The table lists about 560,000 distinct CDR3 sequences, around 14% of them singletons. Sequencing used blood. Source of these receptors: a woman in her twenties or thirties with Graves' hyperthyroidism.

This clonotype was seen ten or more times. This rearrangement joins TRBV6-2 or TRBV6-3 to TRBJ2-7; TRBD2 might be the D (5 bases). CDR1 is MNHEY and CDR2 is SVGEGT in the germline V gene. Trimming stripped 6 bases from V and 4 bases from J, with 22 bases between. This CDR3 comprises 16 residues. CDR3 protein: CASSPEVWTGIYEQYF. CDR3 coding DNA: TGTGCCAGCAGCCCGGAAGTTTGGACCGGGATTTACGAGCAGTACTTC.

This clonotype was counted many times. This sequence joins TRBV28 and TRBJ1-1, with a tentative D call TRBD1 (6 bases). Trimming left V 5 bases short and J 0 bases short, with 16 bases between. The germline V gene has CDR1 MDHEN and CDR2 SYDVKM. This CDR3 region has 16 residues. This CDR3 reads CASSPSRGTLNTEAFF. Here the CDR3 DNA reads TGTGCCAGCAGTCCCAGCAGGGGTACCCTGAACACTGAAGCTTTCTTT. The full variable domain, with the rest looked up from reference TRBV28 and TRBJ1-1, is DVKVTQSSRYLVKRTGEKVFLECVQDMDHENMFWYRQDPGLGLRLIYFSYDVKMKEKGDIPEGYSVSREKKERFSLILESASTNQTSMYLCASSPSRGTLNTEAFFGQGTRLTVV.

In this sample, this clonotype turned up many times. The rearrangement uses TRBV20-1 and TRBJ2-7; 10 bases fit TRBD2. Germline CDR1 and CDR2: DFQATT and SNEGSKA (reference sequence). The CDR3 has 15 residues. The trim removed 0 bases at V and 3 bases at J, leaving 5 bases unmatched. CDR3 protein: CSARDRASGSYEQYF. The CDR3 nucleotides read TGCAGTGCTAGAGATCGGGCTAGCGGGAGCTACGAGCAGTACTTC.

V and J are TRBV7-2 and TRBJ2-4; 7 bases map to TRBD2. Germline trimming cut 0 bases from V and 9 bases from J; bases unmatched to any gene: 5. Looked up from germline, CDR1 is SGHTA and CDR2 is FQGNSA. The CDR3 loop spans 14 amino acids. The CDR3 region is CASSLAGGPGIQYF. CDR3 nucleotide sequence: TGTGCCAGCAGCTTAGCGGGAGGGCCTGGCATTCAGTACTTC.

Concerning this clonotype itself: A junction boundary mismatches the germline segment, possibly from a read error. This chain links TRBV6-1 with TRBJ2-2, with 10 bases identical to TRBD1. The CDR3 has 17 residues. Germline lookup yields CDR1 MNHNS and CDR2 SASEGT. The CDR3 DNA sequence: TGTGCTAGCAGTTCGCACGGACAGGGGGTAGCAGCCGGGGAGCTGTTTTTT. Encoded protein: CASSSHGQGVAAGELFF.

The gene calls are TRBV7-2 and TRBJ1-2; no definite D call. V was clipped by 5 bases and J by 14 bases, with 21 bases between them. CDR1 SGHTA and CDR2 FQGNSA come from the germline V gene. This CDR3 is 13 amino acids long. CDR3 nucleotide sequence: TGTGCCAGCAGCGGATATTCCGGGCCGAGTAGTACCTTC. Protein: CASSGYSGPSSTF.

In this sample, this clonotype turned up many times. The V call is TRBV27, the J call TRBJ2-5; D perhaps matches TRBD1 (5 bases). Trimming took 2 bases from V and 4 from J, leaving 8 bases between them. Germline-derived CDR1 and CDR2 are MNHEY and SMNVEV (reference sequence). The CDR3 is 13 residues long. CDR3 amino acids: CASSLDRSETQYF. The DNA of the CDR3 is TGTGCCAGCAGTTTAGACAGATCAGAGACCCAGTACTTC.

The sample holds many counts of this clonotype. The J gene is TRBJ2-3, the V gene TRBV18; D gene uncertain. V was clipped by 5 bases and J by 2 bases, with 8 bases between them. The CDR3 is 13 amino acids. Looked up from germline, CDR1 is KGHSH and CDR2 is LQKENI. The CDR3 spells CASSSADTDTQYF. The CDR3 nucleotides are TGTGCCAGCTCAAGCGCAGACACAGATACGCAGTATTTT.

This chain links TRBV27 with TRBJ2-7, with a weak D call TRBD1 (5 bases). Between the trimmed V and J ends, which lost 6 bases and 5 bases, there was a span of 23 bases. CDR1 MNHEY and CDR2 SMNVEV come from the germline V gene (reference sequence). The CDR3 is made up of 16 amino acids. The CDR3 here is CASSPKAQGILHEQYF. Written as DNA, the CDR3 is TGTGCCAGCAGCCCGAAGGCTCAGGGTATTCTCCACGAGCAGTACTTC.

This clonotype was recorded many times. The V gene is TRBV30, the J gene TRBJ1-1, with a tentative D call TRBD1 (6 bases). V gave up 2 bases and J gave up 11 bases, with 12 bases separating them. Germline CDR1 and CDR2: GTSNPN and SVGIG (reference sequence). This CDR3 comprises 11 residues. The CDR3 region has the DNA TGTGCCTGGAGTCAGGGGCGGGAGGCTTTCTTT. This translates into CAWSQGREAFF.

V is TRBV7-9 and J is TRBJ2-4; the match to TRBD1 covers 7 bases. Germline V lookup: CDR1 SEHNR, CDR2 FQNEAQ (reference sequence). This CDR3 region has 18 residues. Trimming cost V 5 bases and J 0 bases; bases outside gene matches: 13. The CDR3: CASSGSGTVKRAKNIQYF. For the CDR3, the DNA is TGTGCCAGCAGCGGGTCCGGGACAGTTAAAAGAGCCAAAAACATTCAGTACTTC.

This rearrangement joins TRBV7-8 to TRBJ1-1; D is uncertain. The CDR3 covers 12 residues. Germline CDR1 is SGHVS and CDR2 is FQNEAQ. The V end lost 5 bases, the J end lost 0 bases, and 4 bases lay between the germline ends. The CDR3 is CASSVVNTEAFF. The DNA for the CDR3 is TGTGCCAGCAGCGTTGTGAACACTGAAGCTTTCTTT. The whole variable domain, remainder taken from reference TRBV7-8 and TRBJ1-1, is GAGVSQSPRYKVAKRGQDVALRCDPISGHVSLFWYQQALGQGPEFLTYFQNEAQLDKSGLPSDRFFAERPEGSVSTLKIQRTQQEDSAVYLCASSVVNTEAFFGQGTRLTVV.

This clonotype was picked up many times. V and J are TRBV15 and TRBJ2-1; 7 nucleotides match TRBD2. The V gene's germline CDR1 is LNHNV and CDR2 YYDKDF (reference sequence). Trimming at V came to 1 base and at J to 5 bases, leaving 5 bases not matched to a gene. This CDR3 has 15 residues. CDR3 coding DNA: TGTGCCACCAGCAGAGCTACGGGAGGACACAATGAGCAGTTCTTC. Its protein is CATSRATGGHNEQFF.

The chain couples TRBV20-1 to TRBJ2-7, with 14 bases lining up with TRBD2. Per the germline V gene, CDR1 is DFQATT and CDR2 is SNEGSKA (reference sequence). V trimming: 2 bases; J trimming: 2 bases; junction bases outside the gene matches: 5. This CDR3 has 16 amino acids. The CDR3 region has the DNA TGCAGTGCTAGAACGGGACTAGCGGGAGACCCCTACGAGCAGTACTTC. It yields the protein CSARTGLAGDPYEQYF.

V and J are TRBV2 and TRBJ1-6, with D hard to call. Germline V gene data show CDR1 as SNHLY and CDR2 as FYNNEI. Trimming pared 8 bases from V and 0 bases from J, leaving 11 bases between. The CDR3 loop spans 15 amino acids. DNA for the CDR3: TGTGCCAGCGGACTAAAGAGCTCCTATAATTCACCCCTCCACTTT. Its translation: CASGLKSSYNSPLHF.

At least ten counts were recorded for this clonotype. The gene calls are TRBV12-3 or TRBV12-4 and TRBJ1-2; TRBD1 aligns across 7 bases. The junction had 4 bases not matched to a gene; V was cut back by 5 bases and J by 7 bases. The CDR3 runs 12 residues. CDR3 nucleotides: TGTGCCAGCAGTCTGAGACAGGGTGGCTACACCTTC. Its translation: CASSLRQGGYTF.

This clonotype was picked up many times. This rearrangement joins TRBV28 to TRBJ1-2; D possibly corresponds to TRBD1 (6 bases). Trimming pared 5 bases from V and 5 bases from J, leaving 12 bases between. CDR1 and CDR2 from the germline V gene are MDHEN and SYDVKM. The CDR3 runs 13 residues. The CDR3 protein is CASSRTDLYGYTF. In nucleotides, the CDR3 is TGTGCCAGCAGTCGGACAGACTTATATGGCTACACCTTC.

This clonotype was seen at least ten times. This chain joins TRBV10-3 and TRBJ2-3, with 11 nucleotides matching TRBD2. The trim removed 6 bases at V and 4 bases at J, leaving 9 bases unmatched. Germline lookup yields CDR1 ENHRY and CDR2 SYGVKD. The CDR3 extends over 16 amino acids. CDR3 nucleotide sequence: TGTGCCATCAGACCGGGGACTAGCGGAGGCTCAGATACGCAGTATTTT. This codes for CAIRPGTSGGSDTQYF.

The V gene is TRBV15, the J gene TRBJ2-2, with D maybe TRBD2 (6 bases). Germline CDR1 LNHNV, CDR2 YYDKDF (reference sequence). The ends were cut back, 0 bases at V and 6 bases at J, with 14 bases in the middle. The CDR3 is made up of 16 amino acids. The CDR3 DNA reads TGTGCCACCAGCAGAGATTTAGGACTACCGCCCGGGGAGCTGTTTTTT. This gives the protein CATSRDLGLPPGELFF.

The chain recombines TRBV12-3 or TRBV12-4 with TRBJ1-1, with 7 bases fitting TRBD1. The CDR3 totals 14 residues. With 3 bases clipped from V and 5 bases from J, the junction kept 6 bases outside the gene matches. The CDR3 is CASSLDRIGTEAFF. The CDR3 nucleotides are TGTGCCAGCAGTTTGGACAGGATCGGGACTGAAGCTTTCTTT.

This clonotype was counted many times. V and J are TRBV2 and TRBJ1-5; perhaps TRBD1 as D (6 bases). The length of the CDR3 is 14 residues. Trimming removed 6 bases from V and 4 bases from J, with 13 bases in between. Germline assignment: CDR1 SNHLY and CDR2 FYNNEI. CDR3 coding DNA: TGTGCCAGCAGACCCACAGGGCTGAATCAGCCCCAGCATTTT. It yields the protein CASRPTGLNQPQHF.

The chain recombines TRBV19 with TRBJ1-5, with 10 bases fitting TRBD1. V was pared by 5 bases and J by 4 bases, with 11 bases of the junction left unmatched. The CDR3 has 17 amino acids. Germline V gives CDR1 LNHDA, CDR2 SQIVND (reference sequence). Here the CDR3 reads CASSLYPPGQGNQPQHF. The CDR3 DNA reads TGTGCCAGTAGTCTATATCCCCCGGGACAGGGGAATCAGCCCCAGCATTTT.

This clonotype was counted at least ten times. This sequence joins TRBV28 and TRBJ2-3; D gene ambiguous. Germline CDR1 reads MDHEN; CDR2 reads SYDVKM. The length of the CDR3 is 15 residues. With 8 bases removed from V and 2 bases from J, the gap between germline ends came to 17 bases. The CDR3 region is CASRTYAEYTDTQYF. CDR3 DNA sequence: TGTGCCAGCCGAACCTATGCGGAATACACAGATACGCAGTATTTT. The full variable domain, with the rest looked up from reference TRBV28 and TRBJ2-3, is DVKVTQSSRYLVKRTGEKVFLECVQDMDHENMFWYRQDPGLGLRLIYFSYDVKMKEKGDIPEGYSVSREKKERFSLILESASTNQTSMYLCASRTYAEYTDTQYFGPGTRLTVL.

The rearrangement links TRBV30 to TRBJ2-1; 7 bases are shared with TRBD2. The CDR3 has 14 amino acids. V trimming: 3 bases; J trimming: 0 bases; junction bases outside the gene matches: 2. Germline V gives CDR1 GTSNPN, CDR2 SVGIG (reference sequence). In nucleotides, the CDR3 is TGTGCCTGGAGAGGCGGGAGCTCCTACAATGAGCAGTTCTTC. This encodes CAWRGGSSYNEQFF.

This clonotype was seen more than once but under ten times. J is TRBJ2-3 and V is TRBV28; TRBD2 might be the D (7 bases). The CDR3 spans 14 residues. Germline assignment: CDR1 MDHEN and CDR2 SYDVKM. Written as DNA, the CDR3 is TGTGTCACCCTGAGGGGGGGTAGCCCAGATACGCAGTATTTT. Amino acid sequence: CVTLRGGSPDTQYF.

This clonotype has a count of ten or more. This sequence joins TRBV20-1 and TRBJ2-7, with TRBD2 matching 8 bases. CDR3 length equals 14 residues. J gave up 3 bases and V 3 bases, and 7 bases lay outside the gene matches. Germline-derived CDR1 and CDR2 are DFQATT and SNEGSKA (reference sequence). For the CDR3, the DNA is TGCAGTGCTAGCGAGCGGGAGATTGTCTACGAGCAGTACTTC. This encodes CSASEREIVYEQYF.

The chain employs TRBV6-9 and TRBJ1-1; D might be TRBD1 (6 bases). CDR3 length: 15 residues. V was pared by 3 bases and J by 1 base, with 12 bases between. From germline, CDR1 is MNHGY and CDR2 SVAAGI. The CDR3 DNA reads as TGTGCCAGCAGTTACACCGGGACAACGAACACTGAAGCTTTCTTT. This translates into CASSYTGTTNTEAFF.

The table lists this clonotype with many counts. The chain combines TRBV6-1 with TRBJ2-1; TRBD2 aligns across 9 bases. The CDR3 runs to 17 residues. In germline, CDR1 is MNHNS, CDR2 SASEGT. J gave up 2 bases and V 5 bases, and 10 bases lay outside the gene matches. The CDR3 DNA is TGTGCCAGCAGTAATAAGCTAGCGGGAAGGACCTACAATGAGCAGTTCTTC. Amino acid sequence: CASSNKLAGRTYNEQFF.

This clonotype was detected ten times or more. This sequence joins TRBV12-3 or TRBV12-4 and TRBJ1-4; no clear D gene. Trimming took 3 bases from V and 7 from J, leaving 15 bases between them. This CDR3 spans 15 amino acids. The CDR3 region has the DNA TGTGCCAGCAGTTTCGGTTTTTCCTACGGTGAAAAACTGTTTTTT. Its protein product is CASSFGFSYGEKLFF.